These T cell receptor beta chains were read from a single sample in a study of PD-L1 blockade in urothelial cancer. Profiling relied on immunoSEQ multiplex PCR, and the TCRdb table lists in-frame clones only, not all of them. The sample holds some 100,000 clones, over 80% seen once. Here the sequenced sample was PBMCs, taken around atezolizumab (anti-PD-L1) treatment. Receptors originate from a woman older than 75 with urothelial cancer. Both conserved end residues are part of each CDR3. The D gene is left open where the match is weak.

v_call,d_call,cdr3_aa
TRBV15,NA,CATSRGQSRELFF
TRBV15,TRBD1,CATSRDRGVGEQYF
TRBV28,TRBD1,CASSHQGALTGELFF
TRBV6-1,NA,CASIDSHYSNQPQHF
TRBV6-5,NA,CASTHLGAEQFF
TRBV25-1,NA,CASRGHRTQNTEAFF
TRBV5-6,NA,CASSLAGVHEQYF
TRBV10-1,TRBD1,CASSAQGEYTDTQYF
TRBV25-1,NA,CASSEFRGSETQYF
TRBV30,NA,CAWSAPRLDYYTEAFF
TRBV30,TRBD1,CASPLDRGIAGELFF
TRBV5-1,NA,CASSLDTGKPSYEQYF
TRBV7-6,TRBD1,CASSLATGGGEETQYF
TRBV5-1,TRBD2,CASSPGTSGSPGYNEQFF
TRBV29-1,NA,CSVTGSVEAFF
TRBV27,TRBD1,CASSDTGGRGYTF
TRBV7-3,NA,CASSPQAGSLYEQYF
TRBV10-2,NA,CASTSTANTEAFF
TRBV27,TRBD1,CASRQGALGYTF
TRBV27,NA,CASSLTGVHEQFF
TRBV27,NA,CASSQERGGEAFF
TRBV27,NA,CASSLSTGTEAFF
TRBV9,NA,CASESGRNTGELFF
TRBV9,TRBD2,CASSPPGGSRNTGELFF